This TCR beta chain was sequenced for a study of regulatory T cells in long-lasting Graves disease (dated by TCRdb to the early 2020s). Some background on the complete study: In the newly diagnosed Graves' disease group, patients had been taking antithyroid drugs for less than 3 months. Peripheral blood TCR sequencing and RNA sequencing compared persistent Graves' disease patients with newly diagnosed Graves' disease patients. The study was conducted in China and was registered as a clinical trial. A total of around 35 samples underwent TCR sequencing, from about 13 patients with persistent Graves' disease and 20 patients with newly diagnosed Graves' disease. What the work shows at the level of the full study, not this receptor alone: Sequencing and analysis were limited to the TCR beta chain. As a limitation, the authors acknowledged that the small sample size may reduce accuracy. More public clonotypes were shared among persistent patients (under 3,000) than among newly diagnosed patients (more than 900). Persistent Graves' disease patients showed lower TCR Shannon entropy and fewer highly expanded clones than newly diagnosed patients, suggesting clonal expansion. TRBV28, TRBJ1-2 and TRBJ2-5 were preferentially used in persistent disease, while TRBV20-1 and TRBJ2-1 were favored in newly diagnosed disease. Peripheral blood alone was examined, since thyroid tissue, which constituted the primary lesion, could not be accessed.

The time point label for this specimen denotes: newly diagnosed GD, antithyroid drugs for less than 3 months. For both TCR sequencing and RNA sequencing, RNA was extracted from PBMCs in TRIzol. The diagnosis of Graves' disease was made according to American Thyroid Association guidelines. Patients were recruited from an endocrinology department in Xi'an, China. Each patient gave approximately 10 milliliters of peripheral blood, collected in an EDTA anticoagulant tube. Ficoll Paque Plus density gradient separation was used to isolate PBMCs, and no further T cell sorting was done. An Agilent 2100 Bioanalyzer and agarose gel were used to assess RNA quality, and a NanoDrop 2000 was used to measure RNA concentration. This clonotype was detected ten times or more. Its antigen is unknown. Qualities for individual bases were not recorded, and no much larger clone is one base off. The method was multiplex PCR. The sample was run on an Illumina HiSeq 4000. iRepertoire HTBI primers and Arm-PCR amplification of CDR3 regions were used to construct TCR beta libraries. Before sequencing, the PCR products went through gel purification. Turning to the authors' computational methods: Across samples, approximately 68 TRBV and 14 TRBJ segments were identified and used for gene usage analysis of CDR3 amino acid clonotypes. COPE and FqMerger were used to merge filtered high-quality paired reads into contigs. Contigs were aligned with BLAST to IMGT TRBV, TRBD and TRBJ reference genes, and CDR3 was defined per IMGT. Any clonotype with a frequency above 0.1% was counted as a highly expanded clone. Shannon entropy served as the measure of repertoire diversity, while the Gini coefficient captured V-J evenness. Clonotypes shared by more than one individual were considered public. TCRdb itself trimmed the public reads at Q25 with fastp, ran MiXCR and retained productive beta chains. Rows are combined by CDR3 protein, so each entry shows the most common genes and DNA. The V and J calls and clone size are TCRdb's, not the authors'. The table for this sample lists roughly 510,000 distinct CDR3 sequences; about 16% of them were counted only once. The top ten clones comprise about 12% of the sample.

CDR1 and CDR2 were assigned from the germline V gene (reference sequence) as SEHNR and FQNEAQ. The CDR3 holds 14 amino acids from the cysteine to the phenylalanine. Only CDR3 DNA remains: 42 bases, in frame from the first base. V is pared back by 5 bases and J by 6 bases, with 14 bases lying between the germline termini. These data were also filed under a second study, of T cells in Graves' hyperthyroidism and ophthalmopathy. The second study's paper adds: Graves' hyperthyroidism was defined as stable when no progression to ophthalmopathy occurred over 18 months of follow-up. Hyperthyroidism patients were newly diagnosed, with disease duration under 2 months, and aged 18 to 65 years. Patients with uncontrolled infections, other autoimmune diseases, pregnancy or lactation were excluded. Diagnoses were based on clinical symptoms, serum thyroxine and TRAb, thyroid ultrasound and orbital computed tomography. For the first round of RT-PCR on the TCR CDR3, the HTBI primer set was used together with the Qiagen OneStep RT-PCR kit. Most expanded thyroid clonotypes (frequency above 0.001) were also detected in blood, a finding suggesting that blood repertoires may reflect thyroid immune responses. A 13 V-J signature model separated ophthalmopathy from stable hyperthyroidism, with nearly 90% sensitivity and about 81% specificity in cross-validation and 80%/75% in testing. In validation, the model predicted progression to ophthalmopathy a median of around 6.5 months before onset, with approximately 71% sensitivity and almost 75% specificity. A discovery cohort of roughly 100 patients, roughly 45 with Graves' ophthalmopathy and over 55 with stable Graves' hyperthyroidism, was used to find distinguishing TCR V-J signatures. Prospective prediction of ophthalmopathy was tested in an independent validation cohort of approximately 19 hyperthyroidism patients and roughly 16 patients who later progressed to ophthalmopathy. The approximately 98 discovery patients were randomly divided into training and test sets at a 7:3 ratio. In addition, the study compared T-cell repertoires in thyroid tissue and in blood from five to seven Graves' hyperthyroidism patients. After blood sampling, hyperthyroidism patients were treated with methimazole at a starting dose of 30 mg daily, and ophthalmopathy patients were treated with high-dose intravenous methylprednisolone. A second multiplex PCR round built the libraries, followed by size selection and purification. Paired-end sequencing of the libraries was performed with 100 bp reads on an Illumina HiSeq2000. SOAPnuke was used to process the raw data, with reads discarded if the reads contained adapters or uncalled bases, had a mean Phred below 15, or lacked an exact constant-primer or identifier match. COPE v1.2.5 was used to merge the high-quality paired reads, and each unique nucleotide sequence was defined as a clonotype. MiTCR v1.1 was used to align the clonotypes against IMGT TRBV, TRBD and TRBJ reference segments. Only V-J combinations with frequency above 0.0001, covering about 99% of repertoires, were analysed. The TCS score was defined as F50 (clonal expansion) divided by E x V (chaos), with BLOSUM62-based TCRdist calculated between CDR3 peptides within each V-J. Welch's t-statistics and random forest reduced roughly 500 V-J features to fewer than 15, which were used in a naive Bayes classifier (R e1071). Sample size was not statistically predetermined, and investigators were not blinded to group allocation. TCR Vbeta CDR3 sequencing of fewer than 150 peripheral blood samples (more than 40 ophthalmopathy, 70 to 85 hyperthyroidism and some 17 progressor patients) is reported in the paper.

The V gene is TRBV7-9 and the J gene is TRBJ2-1; a tentative D match to TRBD2 spans 6 bases. Source: peripheral blood mononuclear cells (PBMCs), taken at new diagnosis, from a patient treated with antithyroid drugs. This sequence originates from a man aged 18 to 29 with Graves disease. Donor details come from another sample of the same person, matched by shared clones. The CDR3 reads CASSPTEEGNEQFF. Read as DNA, the sequence is TGTGCCAGCAGCCCTACAGAGGAGGGCAATGAGCAGTTCTTC. The full variable domain, with segments outside the CDR3 supplied by the reference TRBV7-9 and TRBJ2-1 proteins, appears as DTGVSQNPRHKITKRGQNVTFRCDPISEHNRLYWYRQTLGQGPEFLTYFQNEAQLEKSRLLSDRFSAERPKGSFSTLEIQRTEQGDSAMYLCASSPTEEGNEQFFGPGTRLTVL.